This is a list of T cell receptor beta chains from one sample in a study of blood T cell repertoires in COVID-19. Produced via immunoSEQ multiplex PCR; TCRdb's table is partial and in-frame only. The repertoire holds some 150,000 clones, about nine tenths seen once, with around 1.6% in the top ten. The sample taken for sequencing was peripheral blood. The receptors were sampled from a human donor in a cohort sampled during active COVID-19. Both conserved end residues are part of each CDR3. A D gene is named only where the DNA matches it firmly. Clone size is not always given. Where it is, it says once, few, many or a class for expanded clones.

CDR3aa	CDR3nt	abundance	d_gene	v_gene	j_gene
CASSHGTGADGTEAFF	TGCGCCAGCAGCCACGGGACAGGAGCTGATGGCACTGAAGCTTTCTTT	NA	TRBD1	TRBV4-1	TRBJ1-1
CASSYSWGDEKLFF	TGTGCCAGCAGTTACTCATGGGGGGATGAAAAACTGTTTTTT	NA	NA	TRBV6-5	TRBJ1-4
CASSLNSGGETQYF	TGCGCCAGCAGCTTAAACTCAGGGGGGGAGACCCAGTACTTC	NA	NA	TRBV5-1	TRBJ2-5
CASSFPGQGYEQYF	TGTGCCAGCAGTTTTCCGGGACAGGGCTACGAGCAGTACTTC	few	TRBD1	TRBV2	TRBJ2-7
CASSTGLAGALSYNEQFF	TGTGCCAGCAGCACAGGACTAGCGGGGGCACTCTCCTACAATGAGCAGTTCTTC	once	TRBD2	TRBV5-5	TRBJ2-1
CASSRDITDTQYF	TGTGCCAGCAGCCGGGATATCACAGATACGCAGTATTTT	NA	NA	TRBV5-4	TRBJ2-3
CSVGTGGEQYF	TGCAGCGTTGGGACAGGGGGCGAGCAGTACTTC	NA	TRBD1	TRBV29-1	TRBJ2-7
CASSQVPLTGSPGELFF	TGTGCCAGCAGCCAAGTTCCGCTCACAGGGTCCCCCGGGGAGCTGTTTTTT	NA	NA	TRBV4-2	TRBJ2-2
CASRPTGGQPQHF	TGTGCCAGCAGGCCTACAGGGGGACAGCCCCAGCATTTT	few	TRBD1	TRBV6-5	TRBJ1-5
CASSWGTGISSGNTIYF	TGCGCCAGCAGCTGGGGGACAGGGATCAGCTCTGGAAACACCATATATTTT	NA	TRBD1	TRBV5-1	TRBJ1-3
CASSQGDFYTGELFF	TGTGCCAGCAGCCAAGGGGACTTTTACACCGGGGAGCTGTTTTTT	NA	NA	TRBV3-1/TRBV3-2	TRBJ2-2
CASSPHIKTGENTEAFF	TGCGCCAGCAGCCCGCATATCAAGACAGGGGAGAACACTGAAGCTTTCTTT	NA	TRBD1	TRBV4-1	TRBJ1-1
CASSTGRLEQYF	TGTGCCAGCAGTACAGGGCGCCTCGAGCAGTACTTC	NA	NA	TRBV2	TRBJ2-7
CASSEQGARDTEAFF	TGTGCCAGCTCAGAACAGGGGGCGCGGGACACTGAAGCTTTCTTT	NA	TRBD1	TRBV18	TRBJ1-1
CASSPGIRGDEKLFF	TGTGCCAGCAGCCCCGGAATCCGGGGAGATGAAAAACTGTTTTTT	NA	NA	TRBV7-8	TRBJ1-4
CASTLDGRAYGYTF	TGTGCCAGCACCCTGGACGGCAGGGCCTATGGCTACACCTTC	NA	NA	TRBV5-6	TRBJ1-2
CVRSSLSGVF	TGTGTCAGAAGTTCTCTGAGCGGGGTATTC	NA	NA	TRBV7-5	TRBJ2-7
CASSFEDTANYGYTF	TGTGCCAGCAGCTTCGAGGACACCGCTAACTATGGCTACACCTTC	once	NA	TRBV11-2	TRBJ1-2
CASSRNRDGNTIYF	TGTGCCAGCAGCCGTAACAGGGATGGAAACACCATATATTTT	NA	NA	TRBV14	TRBJ1-3
CSVGTWTGMNTEAFF	TGCAGCGTTGGAACTTGGACAGGGATGAACACTGAAGCTTTCTTT	NA	TRBD1	TRBV29-1	TRBJ1-1
CASSLVSGGSREQYF	TGTGCCAGCAGCTTAGTGTCAGGGGGTTCGCGGGAGCAGTACTTC	NA	TRBD1	TRBV7-2	TRBJ2-7
CASSEGSRTGANVLTF	TGTGCCAGCAGTGAAGGGAGCCGAACTGGGGCCAACGTCCTGACTTTC	NA	NA	TRBV6-4	TRBJ2-6
CASSVGRWTNEKLFF	TGTGCCAGCAGCGTGGGGCGATGGACTAATGAAAAACTGTTTTTT	NA	NA	TRBV9	TRBJ1-4
CASSWRSLTDTQYF	TGTGCCAGCAGTTGGAGGAGTCTCACAGATACGCAGTATTTT	NA	NA	TRBV27	TRBJ2-3
CASSGTGSTDTQYF	TGCGCCAGCAGCGGGACAGGCTCCACAGATACGCAGTATTTT	NA	TRBD1	TRBV5-1	TRBJ2-3
CASSQDSGGGNEQFF	TGCGCCAGCAGCCAAGATTCGGGGGGGGGCAATGAGCAGTTCTTC	NA	TRBD2	TRBV4-3	TRBJ2-1
CASSEGTGGTEAFF	TGTGCCAGCAGCGAAGGAACAGGGGGCACTGAAGCTTTCTTT	NA	TRBD1	TRBV9	TRBJ1-1
CAISESGQIRQPQHF	TGTGCCATCAGTGAGTCCGGACAGATTCGTCAGCCCCAGCATTTT	NA	NA	TRBV10-3	TRBJ1-5
CASSPLAGGVYNEQFF	TGCGCCAGCAGCCCCCTCGCGGGGGGCGTCTACAATGAGCAGTTCTTC	NA	TRBD2	TRBV4-3	TRBJ2-1
CASSEGSTEAFF	TGTGCCAGTAGTGAGGGATCCACTGAAGCTTTCTTT	NA	NA	TRBV19	TRBJ1-1
CASSRGQGAFRTEAFF	TGTGCCAGCAGCCGAGGACAGGGGGCTTTTCGGACTGAAGCTTTCTTT	NA	TRBD1	TRBV7-9	TRBJ1-1
CASSYSMGRGSPLHF	TGTGCCAGCAGTTACTCGATGGGCAGGGGGTCACCCCTCCACTTT	NA	TRBD1	TRBV6-5	TRBJ1-6
CASSRGQGDITDTQYF	TGTGCCAGCAGCCGAGGACAGGGAGACATCACAGATACGCAGTATTTT	NA	TRBD1	TRBV7-9	TRBJ2-3
CASRLEQVRRWLPNQPQHF	TGTGCAAGTCGCTTGGAACAGGTTCGGCGATGGCTGCCCAATCAGCCCCAGCATTTT	NA	NA	TRBV12-2	TRBJ1-5
CASSQTLGGYGYTF	TGTGCCAGCAGCCAAACATTGGGGGGTTATGGCTACACCTTC	NA	NA	TRBV4-2	TRBJ1-2
CASSLADGYTF	TGTGCCAGCAGCCTAGCGGATGGCTACACCTTC	NA	NA	TRBV3-1/TRBV3-2	TRBJ1-2
CAWSRQGLDYEQYF	TGTGCCTGGAGCCGGCAGGGTTTGGATTACGAGCAGTACTTC	NA	NA	TRBV30	TRBJ2-7
CASSQVRSYEQYF	TGCGCCAGCAGCCAGGTACGGAGCTACGAGCAGTACTTC	NA	NA	TRBV4-1	TRBJ2-7
CASSKQGAFYEQYF	TGTGCCAGCAGCAAACAGGGGGCTTTCTACGAGCAGTACTTC	NA	TRBD1	TRBV2	TRBJ2-7
CASSSRRAYNEQFF	TGTGCCAGCAGCTCACGCAGGGCCTACAATGAGCAGTTCTTC	once	NA	TRBV2	TRBJ2-1
CASSRQGPDGTQYF	TGCGCCAGCAGCCGACAGGGGCCGGATGGGACCCAGTACTTC	NA	TRBD1	TRBV5-1	TRBJ2-5
CASTPGGDPRETQYF	TGTGCCAGCACCCCCGGGGGAGATCCCCGGGAGACCCAGTACTTC	NA	NA	TRBV2	TRBJ2-5
CASSLSAQETQYF	TGTGCCAGCTCACTTAGCGCCCAAGAGACCCAGTACTTC	NA	NA	TRBV18	TRBJ2-5
CSVAEQLEREQFF	TGCAGCGTTGCCGAGCAGCTAGAGCGGGAGCAGTTCTTC	NA	NA	TRBV29-1	TRBJ2-1
CAISGTGEETQYF	TGTGCCATCAGTGGGACAGGGGAGGAGACCCAGTACTTC	NA	TRBD1	TRBV10-3	TRBJ2-5
CASSLGRGVRADTQYF	TGTGCCAGCAGCTTAGGTCGGGGGGTGAGGGCAGATACGCAGTATTTT	NA	TRBD2	TRBV11-2	TRBJ2-3
CASSQEVQVSGNTIYF	TGTGCCAGCAGCCAAGAGGTACAGGTCTCTGGAAACACCATATATTTT	NA	NA	TRBV3-1/TRBV3-2	TRBJ1-3
CATSRGKGLAGYNEQFF	TGTGCCACCAGCAGAGGAAAGGGACTAGCGGGATACAATGAGCAGTTCTTC	NA	TRBD2	TRBV15	TRBJ2-1
CASSYSASYGYTF	TGTGCCAGCAGTTACTCGGCTTCCTATGGCTACACCTTC	NA	NA	TRBV6-2/TRBV6-3	TRBJ1-2
CASSAGAGGTYNEQFF	TGTGCCAGCAGTGCTGGGGCGGGGGGCACCTACAATGAGCAGTTCTTC	NA	TRBD2	TRBV2	TRBJ2-1
CASSQVPLLLAGGRSYEQYF	TGTGCCAGCAGCCAAGTGCCCCTTTTACTAGCGGGGGGGCGATCCTACGAGCAGTACTTC	NA	TRBD2	TRBV4-2	TRBJ2-7
CASSLESPLSSYNEQFF	TGTGCCAGCAGCTTAGAGAGTCCACTGAGCTCCTACAATGAGCAGTTCTTC	NA	NA	TRBV11-2	TRBJ2-1
CASTPARGAMKTQYF	TGTGCCAGCACCCCAGCGCGGGGGGCCATGAAGACCCAGTACTTC	NA	TRBD2	TRBV3-1/TRBV3-2	TRBJ2-5
CASSSYRFDTEAFF	TGTGCCAGCAGCTCCTACAGGTTTGATACTGAAGCTTTCTTT	NA	NA	TRBV5-8	TRBJ1-1
CASRNRGGLNTEAFF	TGTGCCAGCAGGAACAGGGGGGGATTGAACACTGAAGCTTTCTTT	NA	TRBD1	TRBV27	TRBJ1-1
CASSLASGQDYGYTF	TGCGCCAGCAGCTTGGCTTCCGGACAGGACTATGGCTACACCTTC	NA	TRBD1	TRBV5-1	TRBJ1-2
CASSNQGYTQYF	TGTGCCAGCAGCAACCAGGGGTATACGCAGTATTTT	NA	NA	TRBV5-4	TRBJ2-3
CSASHENQETQYF	TGCAGTGCTAGTCATGAGAATCAAGAGACCCAGTACTTC	NA	NA	TRBV20-1	TRBJ2-5
CASSQVGGATDTQYF	TGTGCCAGCAGCCAAGTAGGCGGGGCGACAGATACGCAGTATTTT	NA	NA	TRBV3-1/TRBV3-2	TRBJ2-3